The present entry profiles one TCR beta chain with its context. The target antigen is unknown. Method: immunoSEQ multiplex PCR; TCRdb's copy keeps in-frame clones and lacks some. Here the sample spans tens of thousands of clones, 85% to 95% being singletons. In every patient, relapse followed autologous stem cell transplantation, while exposure to brentuximab vedotin differed. This specimen belongs to a study of PD-1 blockade in classical Hodgkin lymphoma. On the study more broadly: Patients were infused with nivolumab 3 mg/kg every 2 weeks.

General study results and limits: TCR diversity rose significantly by C4D1 in CD4+ but not CD8+ cells. Newly diagnosed patients were reported to start with lower TCR diversity than healthy donors. Diversity similar to that of newly diagnosed patients was seen at baseline in complete responders.

The TCR comes from a human donor with classical Hodgkin lymphoma. Sequencing was performed on peripheral blood mononuclear cells (PBMCs), taken at baseline.

The CDR3 region is CASTMTVWGREKLFF. CDR3 in DNA: TGTGCCAGCACAATGACTGTCTGGGGCCGTGAAAAACTGTTTTTT. The chain employs TRBV6-1 and TRBJ1-4, with D possibly being TRBD1 (5 bases). V lost 7 bases and J lost 7, with 19 bases in between. The germline V gene has CDR1 MNHNS and CDR2 SASEGT. The CDR3 extends over 15 amino acids.